The 10 T cell receptor beta chains listed next were all sequenced from one sample in a study of control samples from healthy donors and cancer patients. Repertoires were generated with immunoSEQ multiplex PCR, while TCRdb's copy carries only in-frame clones and drops some. The sample holds around 200,000 clones, around 94% seen once. The material sequenced was blood. These receptors originate from a man aged 45 to 65 in good health.

The table lists this clone with a count of one. V gene TRBV9 combines with J gene TRBJ2-2; possible D gene TRBD1, 5 bases. The V gene's germline CDR1 is SGDLS and CDR2 YYNGEE. This CDR3 has 14 amino acids. Trimming pared 0 bases from V and 7 bases from J, leaving 10 bases between. The CDR3 sequence: CASSVGQGDGELFF. The CDR3 DNA sequence: TGTGCCAGCAGCGTAGGGCAGGGCGACGGGGAGCTGTTTTTT.

This chain connects TRBV7-2 to TRBJ1-1; D not certain. V shed 1 base and J shed 4 bases, with 16 bases lying between them. The CDR3 totals 16 residues. Germline values: CDR1 SGHTA, CDR2 FQGNSA. In DNA form, the CDR3 reads TGTGCCAGCAGCTTAGGAGGGCCCCCGGCGAGCACTGAAGCTTTCTTT. Its translation: CASSLGGPPASTEAFF.

The rearrangement links TRBV6-2 or TRBV6-3 to TRBJ2-7, with D maybe TRBD1 (5 bases). The germline gives CDR1 MNHEY, CDR2 SVGEGT. Trimming took 8 bases from V and 2 from J, leaving 16 bases between them. CDR3 size: 14 residues. The CDR3: CASGLWGNTYEQYF. CDR3 bases: TGTGCCAGCGGCCTATGGGGCAACACCTACGAGCAGTACTTC.

The chain is built from TRBV12-3 or TRBV12-4 and TRBJ1-1; D not certain. V lost 6 bases and J 10 bases, leaving 12 bases between the germline ends. CDR3 length: 11 residues. The CDR3 region is CASRLEGSAFF. CDR3 DNA: TGTGCCAGCAGGCTGGAGGGTTCAGCTTTCTTT.

The genes are TRBV5-1 and TRBJ2-3; TRBD1 might be the D (7 bases). CDR1 SGHRS and CDR2 YFSETQ come from the germline V gene. Trimming cost V 1 base and J 3 bases, with 15 bases left between them. CDR3 size: 16 residues. The CDR3 loop reads CASSLRDSGRTDTQYF. The CDR3 DNA reads as TGCGCCAGCAGCTTGCGGGACAGCGGGCGGACAGATACGCAGTATTTT.

Concerning this clone: The same CDR3 also results from other DNA sequences found in this sample. This chain joins TRBV6-5 and TRBJ1-1, with D perhaps matching TRBD1 (6 bases). Germline CDR1 reads MNHEY; CDR2 reads SVGAGI. V lost 0 bases to trimming and J lost 5 bases, with 13 bases between them. This CDR3 is built from 15 residues. CDR3 residues: CASSYSRQGRTEAFF. The CDR3 coding sequence is TGTGCCAGCAGTTACTCGAGGCAGGGGCGGACTGAAGCTTTCTTT.

This sequence joins TRBV6-1 and TRBJ2-4; D is uncertain. Germline CDR1 MNHNS, CDR2 SASEGT. With 1 base removed from V and 8 bases from J, the gap between germline ends came to 3 bases. There are 11 residues in the CDR3. CDR3 in DNA: TGTGCCAGCAGTGAAGGATACATTCAGTACTTC. This codes for CASSEGYIQYF.

This sequence joins TRBV3-1 (or the pseudogene TRBV3-2) and TRBJ1-6; 7 nucleotides align to TRBD1. This CDR3 spans 15 amino acids. Germline V CDR1 and CDR2: LGHDT, YNNKEL (reference sequence). With V trimmed by 2 bases and J by 13 bases, 11 bases remained unmatched. CDR3 region: CASSQWTGGFLPLHF. The CDR3 DNA sequence: TGTGCCAGCAGCCAATGGACAGGCGGTTTTCTTCCCCTCCACTTT.

As to this clone: At the DNA level, this CDR3 is encoded by other sequences in the same sample as well. The chain uses TRBV24-1 and TRBJ1-1, with a weak D call TRBD1 (5 bases). The CDR3 runs to 14 residues. The germline V and J ends were trimmed by 7 bases and 1 base, with 12 bases remaining between them. The germline CDR1 and CDR2 sequences are KGHDR and SFDVKD. The CDR3 loop is CATRAQAANTEAFF. DNA of the CDR3: TGTGCCACCAGGGCACAGGCGGCGAACACTGAAGCTTTCTTT.

V is TRBV2 and J is TRBJ1-1; 11 positions agree with TRBD1. Germline CDR1 and CDR2: SNHLY and FYNNEI. Trimming took 2 bases from V and 4 from J; bases not matched to a gene: 3. The CDR3 has 15 amino acids. The CDR3 coding sequence is TGTGCCAGCAGTGAAAGGACAGGGGGCTTCACTGAAGCTTTCTTT. Protein: CASSERTGGFTEAFF.